This TCR beta chain was sequenced in a study of T cells in Graves' hyperthyroidism and ophthalmopathy. The overall study: At initial diagnosis, before any treatment had begun, peripheral blood was obtained.

From germline, CDR1 is LGHNA and CDR2 YSLEER. Trimming took 3 bases from V and 0 from J, leaving 12 bases between them. This CDR3 spans 17 amino acids. Researchers amplified the TCR beta CDR3 regions from RNA transcripts. When the TCR CDR3 underwent first-round RT-PCR, the HTBI primer set was used. Using its own MiXCR run on the multiplex PCR reads, TCRdb lists one record per CDR3 protein. The sample holds about half a million distinct CDR3 sequences; approximately 16% are singletons and the top ten take approximately 32%. As regards this clonotype: Its antigen remains unidentified.

Study conclusions and caveats: Most expanded thyroid clonotypes above 0.001 recurred in blood.

With duration under 3 months, ophthalmopathy was active: Clinical Activity Score at least 3, NOSPECS at least 4. V is TRBV4-3 and J is TRBJ2-6; the D gene is possibly TRBD1 (6 bases). Sequenced sample: blood. The TCR was taken from a woman aged 25 to 45 with Graves' ophthalmopathy. The CDR3 DNA is TGCGCCAGCAGCCATGGACAGCCCTTCTCTGGGGCCAACGTCCTGACTTTC. Protein product: CASSHGQPFSGANVLTF.